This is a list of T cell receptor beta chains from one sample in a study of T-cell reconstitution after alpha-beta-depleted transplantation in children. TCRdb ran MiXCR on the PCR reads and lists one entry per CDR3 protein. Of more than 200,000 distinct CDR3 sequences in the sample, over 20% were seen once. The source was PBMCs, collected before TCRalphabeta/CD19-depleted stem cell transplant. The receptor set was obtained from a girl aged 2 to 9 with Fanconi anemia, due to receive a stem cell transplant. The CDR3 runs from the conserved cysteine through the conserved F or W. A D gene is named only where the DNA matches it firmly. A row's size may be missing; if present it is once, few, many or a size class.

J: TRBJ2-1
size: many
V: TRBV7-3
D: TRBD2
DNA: TGTGCCAGCAGCTTGGCCCCGGGACTAGGAAACAATGAGCAGTTCTTC
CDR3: CASSLAPGLGNNEQFF

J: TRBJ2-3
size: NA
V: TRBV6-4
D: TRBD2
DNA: TGTGCCAGCAGTGAACTCGGACTAGCGGGAGGTGGGGTCGGTATCACAGATACGCAGTATTTT
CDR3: CASSELGLAGGGVGITDTQYF

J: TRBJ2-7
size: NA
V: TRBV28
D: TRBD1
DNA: TGTGCCAGCAGGGACAGGGGCATGGTCCACGAGCAGTACTTC
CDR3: CASRDRGMVHEQYF

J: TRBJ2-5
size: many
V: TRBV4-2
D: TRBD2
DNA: TGTGCCAGCAGCCAGGCCCTCATAGCGGGAGGGCCTTTAGGTCAGGAGACCCAGTACTTC
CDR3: CASSQALIAGGPLGQETQYF

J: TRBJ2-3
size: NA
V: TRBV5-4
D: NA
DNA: TGTGCCAGCAGCTGGCAGGATGCCCCAGATACGCAGTATTTT
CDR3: CASSWQDAPDTQYF

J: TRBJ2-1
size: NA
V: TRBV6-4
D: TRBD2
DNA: TGTGCCAGCAGTCCGGGACTAGTTGGTTATGAGCAGTTCTTC
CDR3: CASSPGLVGYEQFF

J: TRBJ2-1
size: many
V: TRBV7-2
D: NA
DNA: TGTGCCAGCAGCTTAGCGGGACTTTGGGGGTTCTTC
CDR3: CASSLAGLWGFF

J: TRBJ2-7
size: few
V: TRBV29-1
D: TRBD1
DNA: TGCAGCGTTGAACTTTCGGGACAGTCCCCCTACGAGCAGTACTTC
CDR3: CSVELSGQSPYEQYF

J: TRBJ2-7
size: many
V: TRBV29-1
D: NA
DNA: TGCAGCGTTATCTCCTCCCACGAGCAGTACTTC
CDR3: CSVISSHEQYF

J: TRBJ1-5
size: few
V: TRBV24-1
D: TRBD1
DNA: TGTGCCACCAGTGGTCCCCGGGACAGGTCACAGCCCCAGCATTTT
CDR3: CATSGPRDRSQPQHF

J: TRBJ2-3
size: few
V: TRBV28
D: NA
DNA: TGTGCCAGCAGTACGGTACCCACAGATACGCAGTATTTT
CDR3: CASSTVPTDTQYF

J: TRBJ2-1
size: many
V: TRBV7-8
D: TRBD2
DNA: TGTGCCAGCAGCTTATTAGCGGGGAAGTTTGGCAATGAGCAGTTCTTC
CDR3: CASSLLAGKFGNEQFF

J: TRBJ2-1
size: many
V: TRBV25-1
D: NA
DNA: TGTGCCACCTCTCAGGGAAATGAGCAGTTCTTC
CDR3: CATSQGNEQFF

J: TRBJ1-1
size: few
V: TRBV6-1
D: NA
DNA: TGTGCCAGCACCCTCAGGCTCGTCGGCACTGAAGCTTTCTTT
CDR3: CASTLRLVGTEAFF

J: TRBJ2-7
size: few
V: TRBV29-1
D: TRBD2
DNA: TGCAGCGTGACTAGCGGGAGTGGGTACGAGCAGTACTTC
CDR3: CSVTSGSGYEQYF

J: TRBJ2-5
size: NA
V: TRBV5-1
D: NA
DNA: TGCGCCAGCAGCTTGGAGGCCCGAGGGGGAGAGACCCAGTACTTC
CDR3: CASSLEARGGETQYF

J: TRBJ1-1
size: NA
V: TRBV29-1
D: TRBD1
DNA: TGCAGCGTTGAGTGGGGACAGTTGAACACTGAAGCTTTCTTT
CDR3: CSVEWGQLNTEAFF

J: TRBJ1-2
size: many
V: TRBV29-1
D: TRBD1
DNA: TGCAGCGTTGTGGGCGACAGGGACGGCTACACCTTC
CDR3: CSVVGDRDGYTF

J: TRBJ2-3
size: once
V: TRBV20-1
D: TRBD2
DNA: TGCAGTGCTGCCCCCCTAGCGGCTGTGGTGGATACGCAGTATTTT
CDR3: CSAAPLAAVVDTQYF

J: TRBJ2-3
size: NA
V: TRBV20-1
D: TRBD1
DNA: TGCAGTGCCACAGGGGGCGCGAATACGCAGTATTTT
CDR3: CSATGGANTQYF

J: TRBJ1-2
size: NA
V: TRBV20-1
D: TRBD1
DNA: TGCAGTGCTAGAAACCCGGGACAGGGAGGCTATGGCTACACCTTC
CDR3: CSARNPGQGGYGYTF

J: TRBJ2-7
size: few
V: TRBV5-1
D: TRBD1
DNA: TGCGCCAGCAGCGGGCTGACAGGGCACGAGCAGTACTTC
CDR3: CASSGLTGHEQYF

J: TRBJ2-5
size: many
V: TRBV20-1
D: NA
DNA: TGCAGTGCTAGTATTAGGGGCGAGGTCGAGACCCAGTACTTC
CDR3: CSASIRGEVETQYF

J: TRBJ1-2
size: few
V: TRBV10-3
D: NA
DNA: TGTGCCATCAGTACAGGAGGGGGCTACACCTTC
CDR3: CAISTGGGYTF

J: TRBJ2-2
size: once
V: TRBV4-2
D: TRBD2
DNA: TGTGCCAGCAGCCGCCGACTAGCTCAGGACGGGGAGCTGTTTTTT
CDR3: CASSRRLAQDGELFF

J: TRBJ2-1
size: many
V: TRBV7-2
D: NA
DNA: TGTGCCAGCAGCATCTCTTCTGGCCACAATGAGCAGTTCTTC
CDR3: CASSISSGHNEQFF

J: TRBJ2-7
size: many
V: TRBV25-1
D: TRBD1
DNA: TGTGCCAGCAGTGGGGACAGGGGGCCCTACGAGCAGTACTTC
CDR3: CASSGDRGPYEQYF

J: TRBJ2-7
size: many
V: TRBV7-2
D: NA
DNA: TGTGCCAGCAGCTTAGAGCAACGGGACGGAGTTACCTACGAGCAGTACTTC
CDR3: CASSLEQRDGVTYEQYF

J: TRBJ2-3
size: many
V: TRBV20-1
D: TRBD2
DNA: TGCAGTGCTAGAGGACTAGCGGGACCAGATACGCAGTATTTT
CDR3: CSARGLAGPDTQYF

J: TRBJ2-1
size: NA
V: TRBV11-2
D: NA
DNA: TGTGCCAGCAGCCTAGAGGCGGGAACCTACAATGAGCAGTTCTTC
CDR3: CASSLEAGTYNEQFF

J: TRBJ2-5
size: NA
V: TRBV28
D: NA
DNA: TGTGCCAGCAGTATAACCCCGGGGGGCGGGGAGACCCAGTACTTC
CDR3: CASSITPGGGETQYF

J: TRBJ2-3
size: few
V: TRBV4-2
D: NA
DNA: TGTGCCAGCAGCCAAGTCCCAATGGTGGGTTATACGCAGTATTTT
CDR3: CASSQVPMVGYTQYF

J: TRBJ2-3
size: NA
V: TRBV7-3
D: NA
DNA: TGTGCCAGCAGCTCTACTGACACCACAGATACGCAGTATTTT
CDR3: CASSSTDTTDTQYF

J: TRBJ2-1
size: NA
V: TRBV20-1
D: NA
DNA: TGCAGTGCTAGGGGGGCCCGGATTTACAATGAGCAGTTCTTC
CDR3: CSARGARIYNEQFF

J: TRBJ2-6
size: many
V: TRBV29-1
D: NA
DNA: TGCAGCGTTGACACCGGGGCCAACGTCCTGACTTTC
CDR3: CSVDTGANVLTF

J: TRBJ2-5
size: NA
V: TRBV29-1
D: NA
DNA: TGCAGCACACCAGGGGTTGGGGTGTTGGAAGAGACCCAGTACTTC
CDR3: CSTPGVGVLEETQYF

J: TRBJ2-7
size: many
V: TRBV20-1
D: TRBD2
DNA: TGCAGTGCTAGTACGAGCGGGGGAGCTTACGAGCAGTACTTC
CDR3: CSASTSGGAYEQYF

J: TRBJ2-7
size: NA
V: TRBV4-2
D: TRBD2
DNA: TGTGCCAGCAGCCAAGACGGGCGGCGGGGGGCCCACTCAGCCTACGAGCAGTACTTC
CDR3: CASSQDGRRGAHSAYEQYF

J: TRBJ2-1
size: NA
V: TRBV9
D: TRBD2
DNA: TGTGCCAGCAGCGTAGCAATAACTAGCGGGGATAATGAGCAGTTCTTC
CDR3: CASSVAITSGDNEQFF

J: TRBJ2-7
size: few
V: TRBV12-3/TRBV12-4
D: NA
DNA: TGTGCCAGCAGTCCGGACGGACTTTACGAGCAGTACTTC
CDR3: CASSPDGLYEQYF

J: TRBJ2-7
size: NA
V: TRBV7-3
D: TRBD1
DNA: TGTGCCAGCAGCCCGCAGCCATTAGGGACAGGGTCCTACGAGCAGTACTTC
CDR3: CASSPQPLGTGSYEQYF

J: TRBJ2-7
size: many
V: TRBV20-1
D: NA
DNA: TGCAGTGCTAGAGATGTGTTTGAGACAACGTCCTACGAGCAGTACTTC
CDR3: CSARDVFETTSYEQYF

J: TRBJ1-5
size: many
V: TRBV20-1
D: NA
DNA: TGCAGTGCCAAGGGACACCTCTTATCCAATCAGCCCCAGCATTTT
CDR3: CSAKGHLLSNQPQHF

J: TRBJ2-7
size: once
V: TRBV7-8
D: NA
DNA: TGTGCCAGCAGCCTCAGACAGAGTAGTGGCTACTACGAGCAGTACTTC
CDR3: CASSLRQSSGYYEQYF

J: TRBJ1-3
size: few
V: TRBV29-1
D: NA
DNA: TGCAGCGTTGTGGAGGGCCTCACTGGAAACACCATATATTTT
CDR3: CSVVEGLTGNTIYF

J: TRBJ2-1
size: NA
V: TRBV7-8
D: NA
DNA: TGTGCCAGCAGCTTAGGGAGACAGCTAAGGGAGCAGTTCTTC
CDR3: CASSLGRQLREQFF

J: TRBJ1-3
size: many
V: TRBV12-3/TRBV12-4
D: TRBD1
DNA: TGTGCCAGCAGTTTCGGGGACAGGTCCATATATTTT
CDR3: CASSFGDRSIYF

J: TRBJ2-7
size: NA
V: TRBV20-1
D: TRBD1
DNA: TGCAGTGCTAGGTGGACAGGGGGCTACGAGCAGTACTTC
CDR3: CSARWTGGYEQYF

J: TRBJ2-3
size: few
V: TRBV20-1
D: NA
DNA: TGCAGTGCTACGGGCTTTTTCACAGATACGCAGTATTTT
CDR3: CSATGFFTDTQYF

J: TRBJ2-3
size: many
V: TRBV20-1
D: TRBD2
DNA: TGCAGTGCTAGAGCCTTACATAGCGGGAGGGTGGATACGCAGTATTTT
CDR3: CSARALHSGRVDTQYF

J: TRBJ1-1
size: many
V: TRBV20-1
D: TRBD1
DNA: TGCAGTGCTCCTACAGGGGTAGCTTTCTTT
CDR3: CSAPTGVAFF

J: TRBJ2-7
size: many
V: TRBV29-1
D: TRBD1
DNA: TGCAGCGTTGAGGGGGACAGGGGATCCGAGCAGTACTTC
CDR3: CSVEGDRGSEQYF

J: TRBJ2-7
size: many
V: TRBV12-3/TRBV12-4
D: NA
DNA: TGTGCCAGCAGTCCGGCGTCGGGGACCCCTTACGAGCAGTACTTC
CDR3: CASSPASGTPYEQYF

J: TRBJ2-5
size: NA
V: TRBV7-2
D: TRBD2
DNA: TGTGCCAGCAGTAGACTAGCGGGGGGGCGGAAGACCCAGTACTTC
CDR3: CASSRLAGGRKTQYF

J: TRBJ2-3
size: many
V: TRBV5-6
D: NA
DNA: TGTGCCAGCAGCAGAACAGGGTCGAGTGGCACAGATACGCAGTATTTT
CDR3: CASSRTGSSGTDTQYF

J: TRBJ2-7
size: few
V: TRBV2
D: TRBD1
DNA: TGTGCCAGCAAGGTCGGGACAGGCGGTTTTTACGAGCAGTACTTC
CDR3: CASKVGTGGFYEQYF

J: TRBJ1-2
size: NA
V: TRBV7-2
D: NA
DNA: TGTGCCAGCAGCCCCCACCACTATGGCTACACCTTC
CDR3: CASSPHHYGYTF

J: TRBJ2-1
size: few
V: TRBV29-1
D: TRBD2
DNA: TGCAGCGTTGAAGGTACTACGGGAGGTAGGAATGAGCAGTTCTTC
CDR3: CSVEGTTGGRNEQFF

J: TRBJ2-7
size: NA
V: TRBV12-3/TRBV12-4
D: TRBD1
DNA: TGTGCCAGCACCCCGGGACAGGGTTGGAACGAGCAGTACTTC
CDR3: CASTPGQGWNEQYF